This TCR beta chain was found in a study of cytomegalovirus exposure and HLA in healthy donors. Study-level findings and limits: The classifier was said to identify cytomegalovirus status with high specificity and sensitivity. Several V segments, TRBV6-2 and TRBV6-3 among them, could not be told apart and were dropped.

Primers: 60 Vbeta forward and 13 Jbeta reverse. The data were produced by immunoSEQ multiplex PCR, yet TCRdb's version contains in-frame clones alone and is incomplete. The data contain around 200,000 clones, around 80% of them singletons. This clone was seen only a few times. As yet, its antigen is unknown. The CDR3 is 20 amino acids. The V gene's germline CDR1 is MNHEY and CDR2 SMNVEV (reference sequence). The V gene lost 0 bases and the J gene lost 0 bases, with 24 bases spanning the gap. Sequencing was performed on PBMCs. J is TRBJ2-7 and V is TRBV27; possible D gene TRBD2, 5 bases. This sequence was found in a middle-aged man in good health and CMV-seronegative. The CDR3, as DNA: TGTGCCAGCAGTTTATCACCTAGATTGAGAGGGAACGCTTACTCCTACGAGCAGTACTTC. This gives the protein CASSLSPRLRGNAYSYEQYF.